This TCR beta chain was identified in a study of blood T cell repertoires in COVID-19. Overall study: The United States, Italy and Spain were the sources of the acute and convalescent COVID-19 samples. From T cells, B-cell-depleted T cells, or PBMCs came the material, which was cDNA or gDNA.

Original processing methods: The assay estimated nucleated cells by amplifying reference gene primers. Profiled with immunoSEQ multiplex PCR; TCRdb holds only in-frame clones, not every one. For V, J and clone size, that table is used; D and trimming come from the DNA. The sample carries about 260,000 clones, about 85% recorded once. Per the germline V gene, CDR1 is SGHTA and CDR2 is FQGNSA. V gave up 1 base and J gave up 5 bases; unmatched junction bases: 13. This CDR3 comprises 17 residues. This sequence was found in a man in his sixties with acute or convalescent COVID-19. Sequencing was carried out using peripheral blood. The chain is built from TRBV7-2 and TRBJ2-7; 8 bases are a match to TRBD2. The CDR3 DNA is TGTGCCAGCAGCTTAGATCCCCACGGGACTAGGGGCCACGAGCAGTACTTC. This translates into CASSLDPHGTRGHEQYF.